These 9 T cell receptor beta chains were all obtained from the same sample, sequenced in a study of blood T cell repertoires in COVID-19. Generated by immunoSEQ multiplex PCR, the TCRdb table keeps only in-frame clones and is missing some. The table records over 300,000 clones, over 75% of them present only once. Sequenced: PBMCs or T cells enriched from blood (not recorded which). Receptors originate from a woman aged 40 to 50 who had recovered from COVID-19.

The chain combines TRBV18 with TRBJ2-3, with 7 positions matching TRBD1. The CDR3 contains 15 residues. J was trimmed by 5 bases and V by 3 bases; bases with no gene match: 8. In germline, CDR1 is KGHSH, CDR2 LQKENI. The CDR3 spells CASSPRGYAGDTQYF. The CDR3 region has the DNA TGTGCCAGCTCACCCAGGGGGTATGCGGGAGATACGCAGTATTTT.

The gene calls are TRBV6-2 or TRBV6-3 and TRBJ2-1; 10 nucleotides line up with TRBD2. The CDR3 has 14 residues. Germline V gene sequence: CDR1 MNHEY, CDR2 SVGEGT. Losses at the gene ends were 5 bases for V and 9 bases for J; bases not matched to a gene: 7. CDR3: CASSKSGRAGEQFF. For the CDR3, the DNA is TGTGCCAGCAGTAAGAGCGGGAGGGCCGGTGAGCAGTTCTTC.

The rearrangement uses TRBV7-9 and TRBJ1-6; 9 bases match TRBD1. CDR1 and CDR2 from the germline V gene are SEHNR and FQNEAQ (reference sequence). With V trimmed by 5 bases and J by 9 bases, 5 bases remained unmatched. This CDR3 is 14 amino acids long. The CDR3 nucleotides are TGTGCCAGCAGCGTTACAGGGGGCTTTTCACCCCTCCACTTT. This codes for CASSVTGGFSPLHF.

The chain is built from TRBV19 and TRBJ1-2, with D possibly TRBD1 on 5 matching bases. The CDR3 runs 16 residues. Trimming left V 0 bases short and J 4 bases short, with 15 bases between. Per germline, CDR1 LNHDA and CDR2 SQIVND (reference sequence). The CDR3 DNA is TGTGCCAGTAGTATAGATCTGGCGGGGGGTGGCTATGGCTACACCTTC. It translates to CASSIDLAGGGYGYTF.

The chain uses TRBV6-2 or TRBV6-3 and TRBJ2-7, with unresolved D. The V end was cut by 6 bases, the J end by 0 bases, with 18 bases between. The CDR3 totals 16 residues. The V gene's germline CDR1 is MNHEY and CDR2 SVGEGT. CDR3 DNA: TGTGCCAGCAGCTCTAATCCGTTCGAACGCTCCTACGAGCAGTACTTC. It is translated as CASSSNPFERSYEQYF.

J is TRBJ2-1 and V is TRBV27; D call uncertain. V dropped 3 bases and J dropped 6 bases, with 15 bases sitting between them. This CDR3 has 15 residues. CDR1 and CDR2 from the germline V gene are MNHEY and SMNVEV (reference sequence). The chain's CDR3 is CASSLRQALGNEQFF. CDR3 DNA: TGTGCCAGCAGTTTGCGTCAGGCCTTAGGCAATGAGCAGTTCTTC.

The chain is built from TRBV5-4 and TRBJ2-7, with 14 nucleotides matching TRBD2. CDR1 SGHNT and CDR2 YYREEE come from the germline V gene (reference sequence). J gave up 7 bases and V 3 bases, and 6 bases lay outside the gene matches. This CDR3 spans 15 amino acids. CDR3: CASSSTSGRAGEQYF. Written as DNA, the CDR3 is TGTGCCAGCAGCTCGACTAGCGGGAGGGCGGGGGAGCAGTACTTC. Full variable domain (rest looked up from reference TRBV5-4 and TRBJ2-7): ETGVTQSPTHLIKTRGQQVTLRCSSQSGHNTVSWYQQALGQGPQFIFQYYREEENGRGNFPPRFSGLQFPNYSSELNVNALELDDSALYLCASSSTSGRAGEQYFGPGTRLTVT.

Points on this clone: This CDR3 is also generated by other DNA sequences in the sample. This CDR3 is CASSFGGSNEQFF. In DNA, the CDR3 is TGTGCCAGCAGCTTCGGGGGATCAAATGAGCAGTTCTTC. The rearrangement joins TRBV7-3 to TRBJ2-1; tentative D call: TRBD2 (6 bases). Germline CDR1 is SGHTA and CDR2 is FQGTGA. Deletions cut 3 bases from V and 7 bases from J, with 10 bases between. The CDR3 runs 13 residues. Filled out from reference TRBV7-3 and TRBJ2-1, the complete variable domain reads GAGVSQTPSNKVTEKGKYVELRCDPISGHTALYWYRQSLGQGPEFLIYFQGTGAADDSGLPNDRFFAVRPEGSVSTLKIQRTERGDSAVYLCASSFGGSNEQFFGPGTRLTVL.

This chain joins TRBV29-1 and TRBJ2-1; TRBD1 aligns across 9 bases. Germline V gene sequence: CDR1 SQVTM, CDR2 ANQGSEA. The CDR3 is made up of 12 amino acids. V lost 6 bases to trimming and J lost 6 bases; unmatched junction nucleotides: 3. CDR3 region: CSVGQGTNEQFF. For the CDR3, the DNA is TGCAGCGTGGGACAGGGTACCAATGAGCAGTTCTTC.